Each of the 18 T cell receptor beta chains below was sequenced from the same sample in a study of CD8 T cells in Susac syndrome. Roughly 0.45 to 1 ug RNA was reverse transcribed with random hexamers. TCRdb re-called the immunoSEQ multiplex PCR reads with MiXCR, one entry per CDR3 protein. The sample contains some 200,000 distinct CDR3 sequences, 85% to 95% of which appear only once. Sequencing used CD8+ T cells from PBMCs. The source is a human donor with Susac syndrome.

The V and J genes are TRBV5-1 and TRBJ2-3, with TRBD2 matching over 9 bases. This CDR3 is 15 amino acids long. V was pared by 4 bases and J by 5 bases, with 8 bases of the junction left unmatched. The germline V gene has CDR1 SGHRS and CDR2 YFSETQ. The CDR3 DNA follows: TGCGCCAGCAGCCCTGCGAGCGGGGGGATAGATACGCAGTATTTT. It yields the protein CASSPASGGIDTQYF.

This chain links TRBV30 with TRBJ2-3, with TRBD2 matching 7 bases. CDR3 length: 15 residues. CDR1 is GTSNPN, CDR2 SVGIG, per germline (reference sequence). With 1 base clipped from V and 3 bases from J, the junction kept 7 bases outside the gene matches. In DNA, the CDR3 is TGTGCCTGGAGTGATCGACTAGCAAGGACAGATACGCAGTATTTT. This sequence encodes CAWSDRLARTDTQYF.

The chain uses TRBV6-1 and TRBJ2-2; tentative D call: TRBD1 (6 bases). Deletions cut 7 bases from V and 6 bases from J, with 12 bases between. CDR3 length: 13 residues. Germline lookup yields CDR1 MNHNS and CDR2 SASEGT. The CDR3 bases are TGTGCCAGCAATACAGGGATTGCCGGGGAGCTGTTTTTT. Translating gives CASNTGIAGELFF.

A single count supports this clonotype. The J gene is TRBJ1-2, the V gene TRBV20-1; 7 bases map to TRBD1. This CDR3 has 10 amino acids. The germline gives CDR1 DFQATT, CDR2 SNEGSKA (reference sequence). The CDR3 DNA reads TGCAGCCGACAGGGCGCTGGCTACACCTTC. This gives the protein CSRQGAGYTF.

V gene TRBV5-5 combines with J gene TRBJ1-5; no clear D gene. Germline V gives CDR1 SGHKS, CDR2 YYEKEE (reference sequence). Trimming removed 3 bases from V and 7 bases from J, with 11 bases in between. The CDR3 is 13 residues long. CDR3 sequence: CASSSEERQPQHF. The CDR3 DNA sequence: TGTGCCAGCAGCTCCGAGGAGCGGCAGCCCCAGCATTTT.

This clonotype was detected once. This chain uses TRBV4-1 with TRBJ2-7; the match to TRBD1 covers 7 bases. V gave up 8 bases and J gave up 3 bases; unmatched junction bases: 7. CDR3 length: 13 amino acids. CDR1 and CDR2 from the germline V gene are MGHRA and YSYEKL. CDR3 coding DNA: TGCGCCAGCGGGACAGCAGACAACTACGAGCAGTACTTC. Translated, it gives CASGTADNYEQYF.

The chain employs TRBV29-1 and TRBJ1-1, with D uncertain. The germline CDR1 and CDR2 sequences are SQVTM and ANQGSEA. Trimming removed 4 bases from V and 6 bases from J, with 6 bases in between. The CDR3 spans 10 residues. The CDR3 region is CSVGQAEAFF. For the CDR3, the DNA is TGCAGCGTTGGGCAGGCTGAAGCTTTCTTT.

This rearrangement joins TRBV20-1 to TRBJ1-5, with 7 bases identical to TRBD1. This CDR3 comprises 14 residues. Germline V gene lookup returns CDR1 DFQATT and CDR2 SNEGSKA (reference sequence). With 4 bases clipped from V and 7 bases from J, the junction kept 10 bases outside the gene matches. The CDR3 region is CSATKTGWEQPQHF. CDR3 in DNA: TGCAGTGCTACCAAGACAGGGTGGGAGCAGCCCCAGCATTTT.

This CDR3 reads CASSPLAGDASTQYF. DNA of the CDR3: TGTGCCAGCAGCCCACTAGCGGGGGATGCTAGTACGCAGTATTTT. The V call is TRBV7-9, the J call TRBJ2-3; 11 bases fit TRBD2. The CDR3 consists of 15 residues. Unmatched junction bases numbered 9, after V lost 5 bases and J lost 8 bases. Looked up from germline, CDR1 is SEHNR and CDR2 is FQNEAQ (reference sequence).

The chain is built from TRBV14 and TRBJ2-3; 12 nucleotides agree with TRBD2. There are 15 residues in the CDR3. From germline, CDR1 is SGHDN and CDR2 FVKESK. The J segment lost 4 bases and the V segment lost 6 bases, leaving 5 bases of the junction unmatched. CDR3 amino acids: CASSRLAGASDTQYF. In DNA, the CDR3 is TGTGCCAGCAGTCGACTAGCGGGAGCGTCAGATACGCAGTATTTT.

This clonotype was recorded once. The V gene is TRBV9, the J gene TRBJ2-2, with 11 bases lining up with TRBD2. The CDR3 totals 16 residues. Unmatched junction bases numbered 5, after V lost 0 bases and J lost 7 bases. Germline V gene data show CDR1 as SGDLS and CDR2 as YYNGEE. Here the CDR3 DNA reads TGTGCCAGCAGCGTAGGACTAGCGGGAACTCACGGGGAGCTGTTTTTT. This gives the protein CASSVGLAGTHGELFF.

The chain uses TRBV27 and TRBJ2-3; 9 nucleotides line up with TRBD2. The CDR3 has 15 residues. Germline trimming cut 7 bases from V and 3 bases from J; bases unmatched to any gene: 8. The germline V gene encodes CDR1 MNHEY and CDR2 SMNVEV (reference sequence). CDR3 protein: CASTGAGGKTDTQYF. CDR3 nucleotides: TGTGCCAGCACCGGGGCGGGAGGGAAGACAGATACGCAGTATTTT.

The chain joins TRBV4-1 to TRBJ2-5; no clear D gene. The CDR3 contains 15 residues. Germline CDR1 and CDR2: MGHRA and YSYEKL. Trimming took 0 bases from V and 5 from J, leaving 13 bases between them. CDR3 DNA: TGCGCCAGCAGCCAAGATGAAGACCCCGGGGAGACCCAGTACTTC. Translating gives CASSQDEDPGETQYF.

V usage is TRBV20-1 and J usage is TRBJ2-5, with 8 bases lining up with TRBD1. V gave up 3 bases and J gave up 1 base; unmatched junction bases: 7. This CDR3 comprises 15 residues. Per germline, CDR1 DFQATT and CDR2 SNEGSKA (reference sequence). DNA of the CDR3: TGCAGTGCTAGGTTCCCTACAGGGGGCCAAGAGACCCAGTACTTC. Residues: CSARFPTGGQETQYF.

This clonotype came up once. The genes are TRBV7-9 and TRBJ2-5; either TRBD1 or TRBD2 may supply D (6 bases each). V shed 2 bases and J shed 5 bases, with 21 bases lying between them. Germline assignment: CDR1 SEHNR and CDR2 FQNEAQ (reference sequence). CDR3 length: 17 residues. Here the CDR3 DNA reads TGTGCCAGCAGCTTACCCTGGTACAGGGCTGGAGGGGAGACCCAGTACTTC. This sequence encodes CASSLPWYRAGGETQYF.

This clonotype was seen a single time. The CDR3 sequence: CASSTRADYNEQFF. For the CDR3, the DNA is TGTGCCAGCAGCACCCGGGCGGACTACAATGAGCAGTTCTTC. J is TRBJ2-1 and V is TRBV3-1; D gene ambiguous. The CDR3 totals 14 residues. Germline-derived CDR1 and CDR2 are LGHDT and YNNKEL (reference sequence). Trimming took off 5 bases at V and 3 bases at J, with 11 bases between the two ends.

This chain uses TRBV3-1 with TRBJ2-5; TRBD1 matches 10 bases. V was pared by 3 bases and J by 1 base, with 5 bases of the junction left unmatched. Germline lookup yields CDR1 LGHDT and CDR2 YNNKEL (reference sequence). The CDR3 is 16 residues long. The CDR3, as DNA: TGTGCCAGCAGCCACGGACAGGGGGGACTCCAAGAGACCCAGTACTTC. Translating gives CASSHGQGGLQETQYF.

The CDR3 DNA is TGTGCCTTTAGCGGGACCCAGTCGGAGACCCAGTACTTC. It specifies CAFSGTQSETQYF. The rearrangement joins TRBV30 to TRBJ2-5, with 8 positions matching TRBD2. CDR3 length equals 13 residues. Trimming cost V 7 bases and J 5 bases; bases outside gene matches: 9. Germline CDR1 reads GTSNPN; CDR2 reads SVGIG (reference sequence). Together with reference TRBV30 and TRBJ2-5, the CDR3 gives the full variable domain: SQTIHQWPATLVQPVGSPLSLECTVEGTSNPNLYWYRQAAGRGLQLLFYSVGIGQISSEVPQNLSASRPQDRQFILSSKKLLLSDSGFYLCAFSGTQSETQYFGPGTRLLVL.